The 28 T cell receptor beta chains below come from one sample, sequenced in a study of blood T cell repertoires in COVID-19. Method: immunoSEQ multiplex PCR; TCRdb's copy keeps in-frame clones and lacks some. The data contain 30,000 to 40,000 clones, 60% to 85% of them seen just once; the ten biggest clones take up over 20%. Material for sequencing was peripheral blood. Receptor source: a man between 65 and 79 years old with acute or convalescent COVID-19.

V usage is TRBV28 and J usage is TRBJ2-3; 13 bases fit TRBD2. Germline V CDR1 and CDR2: MDHEN, SYDVKM. The CDR3 covers 16 residues. The V gene end was trimmed by 4 bases and the J gene end by 2 bases; junction bases not matched to a gene: 3. CDR3 DNA: TGTGCCAGCAGTTCCGGGACTAGCGGGGACACAGATACGCAGTATTTT. Translation gives CASSSGTSGDTDTQYF.

This chain uses TRBV21-1 with TRBJ2-1; TRBD1 is the table's D call and was not checked against the DNA. TRBV21-1 is described as a pseudogene. This CDR3 spans 16 amino acids. As DNA, the CDR3 is TGTGCCAGCAGTCAGAAGTCGATCAGCTCCTACAATGAGCAGTTCTTC. Protein product: CASSQKSISSYNEQFF.

This clone appeared a single time. The rearrangement uses TRBV9 and TRBJ2-1, with D maybe TRBD1 (6 bases). Germline-derived CDR1 and CDR2 are SGDLS and YYNGEE. The length of the CDR3 is 15 residues. V dropped 3 bases and J dropped 6 bases, with 16 bases sitting between them. The CDR3 DNA reads TGTGCCAGCAGCGCCCGGGACAACTCTGTCAATGAGCAGTTCTTC. Protein: CASSARDNSVNEQFF. The whole variable domain, filled in from reference TRBV9 and TRBJ2-1, reads DSGVTQTPKHLITATGQRVTLRCSPRSGDLSVYWYQQSLDQGLQFLIQYYNGEERAKGNILERFSAQQFPDLHSELNLSSLELGDSALYFCASSARDNSVNEQFFGPGTRLTVL.

This clone was counted once. The J gene is TRBJ1-5, the V gene TRBV7-9, with 10 bases matching TRBD1. This CDR3 contains 15 residues. Trimming cost V 5 bases and J 7 bases; bases outside gene matches: 8. Germline lookup yields CDR1 SEHNR and CDR2 FQNEAQ (reference sequence). DNA of the CDR3: TGTGCCAGCAGCCGCGGGACAGGGGAACGACAGCCCCAGCATTTT. Residues: CASSRGTGERQPQHF.

This clone came up once. V and J are TRBV4-2 and TRBJ2-3, with a possible D match to TRBD1 (6 bases). The CDR3 loop spans 18 amino acids. Trimming took 1 base from V and 4 from J, leaving 21 bases between them. Germline-derived CDR1 and CDR2 are LGHNA and YNFKEQ. This CDR3 is CASSQVSGEGPGADTQYF. DNA for the CDR3: TGTGCCAGCAGCCAAGTCTCAGGGGAAGGGCCAGGGGCAGATACGCAGTATTTT.

The chain carries TRBV5-1 and TRBJ2-1; 8 bases are shared with TRBD2. J lost 1 base, V lost 4 bases, and 7 bases had no gene match. This CDR3 contains 16 residues. Germline-derived CDR1 and CDR2 are SGHRS and YFSETQ. CDR3: CASSILAGGSYNEQFF. CDR3 nucleotide sequence: TGCGCCAGCAGCATTCTAGCGGGTGGTTCCTACAATGAGCAGTTCTTC.

The V call is TRBV5-1, the J call TRBJ1-1; 8 bases line up with TRBD1. Trimming cost V 4 bases and J 4 bases; bases outside gene matches: 6. The germline gives CDR1 SGHRS, CDR2 YFSETQ. The length of the CDR3 is 14 residues. CDR3 coding DNA: TGCGCCAGCAGCGGTGGAACAGGGGGCACTGAAGCTTTCTTT. Its protein is CASSGGTGGTEAFF.

This chain uses TRBV7-9 with TRBJ2-5; TRBD2 matches 12 bases. The CDR3 has 16 residues. V lost 5 bases, J lost 1 base, and 5 bases stayed unmatched. CDR1 and CDR2 (germline): SEHNR, FQNEAQ (reference sequence). Here the CDR3 reads CASSPLAGGPQETQYF. CDR3 DNA sequence: TGTGCCAGCAGCCCACTAGCGGGAGGACCCCAAGAGACCCAGTACTTC. Supplemented by reference TRBV7-9 and TRBJ2-5, the full variable domain reads DTGVSQNPRHKITKRGQNVTFRCDPISEHNRLYWYRQTLGQGPEFLTYFQNEAQLEKSRLLSDRFSAERPKGSFSTLEIQRTEQGDSAMYLCASSPLAGGPQETQYFGPGTRLLVL.

The rearrangement links TRBV18 to TRBJ1-4; D is perhaps TRBD1 (6 bases). Germline V gene sequence: CDR1 KGHSH, CDR2 LQKENI. The V end was cut by 4 bases, the J end by 4 bases, with 10 bases between. The CDR3 runs 14 residues. As DNA, the CDR3 is TGTGCCAGCTCACTACGACAGGATAATGAAAAACTGTTTTTT. Its translation is CASSLRQDNEKLFF.

The V and J genes are TRBV5-4 and TRBJ1-2; D unresolved. CDR1 SGHNT and CDR2 YYREEE come from the germline V gene (reference sequence). This CDR3 contains 13 residues. V dropped 0 bases and J dropped 2 bases, with 5 bases sitting between them. CDR3: CASSLDRNYGYTF. The CDR3 DNA follows: TGTGCCAGCAGCTTGGATCGGAACTATGGCTACACCTTC. Complete variable domain (other parts from reference TRBV5-4 and TRBJ1-2): ETGVTQSPTHLIKTRGQQVTLRCSSQSGHNTVSWYQQALGQGPQFIFQYYREEENGRGNFPPRFSGLQFPNYSSELNVNALELDDSALYLCASSLDRNYGYTFGSGTRLTVV.

In nucleotides, the CDR3 is TGTGCCAGCAGTTCCGCCCCGAGGGCTAACTATGGCTACACCTTC. The encoded protein is CASSSAPRANYGYTF. The chain joins TRBV28 to TRBJ1-2; no firm D call. The CDR3 has 15 residues. Trimming removed 4 bases from V and 0 bases from J, with 12 bases in between. Germline V CDR1 and CDR2: MDHEN, SYDVKM.

The gene calls are TRBV25-1 and TRBJ2-1, with 11 positions matching TRBD2. Germline V gene lookup returns CDR1 MGHDK and CDR2 SYGVNS. Trimming at V came to 6 bases and at J to 10 bases, leaving 14 bases not matched to a gene. CDR3 length equals 16 residues. CDR3 bases: TGTGCCAGCAGCGCGGCCGGGGCTAGCGGGAGGAGAGAGCAGTTCTTC. Translating gives CASSAAGASGRREQFF.

This chain connects TRBV27 to TRBJ2-5; 11 bases are shared with TRBD2. The CDR3 runs 13 residues. Germline assignment: CDR1 MNHEY and CDR2 SMNVEV (reference sequence). Trimming took 9 bases from V and 5 from J; bases not matched to a gene: 5. The CDR3 bases are TGTGCCAGTACTAGCGGGAGTGTTGAGACCCAGTACTTC. It translates to CASTSGSVETQYF.

The chain employs TRBV7-6 and TRBJ2-7; D remains unclear. This CDR3 has 16 residues. Trimming cost V 7 bases and J 1 base, with 20 bases left between them. Germline V gene lookup returns CDR1 SGHVS and CDR2 FNYEAQ. CDR3 nucleotides: TGTGCCAGCACCCGTCAGAGGAGACCCCATTCCTACGAGCAGTACTTC. It encodes CASTRQRRPHSYEQYF.

This chain links TRBV18 with TRBJ1-2; D ambiguous. This CDR3 is 14 amino acids long. Germline CDR1 reads KGHSH; CDR2 reads LQKENI. V gave up 0 bases and J gave up 4 bases, with 9 bases separating them. CDR3 loop: CASSPPEGTYGYTF. DNA for the CDR3: TGTGCCAGCTCACCACCGGAGGGCACCTATGGCTACACCTTC.

The table lists this clone with a few counts. V is TRBV10-2 and J is TRBJ2-5, with D uncertain. The V and J ends lost 6 bases and 1 base respectively, with 6 bases between them. CDR1 and CDR2 (germline): WSHSY, SAAADI. There are 12 residues in the CDR3. The CDR3 spells CASSPRQETQYF. DNA of the CDR3: TGCGCCAGCAGCCCGCGCCAAGAGACCCAGTACTTC.

This clone appeared a few times. The chain is built from TRBV24-1 and TRBJ1-2; 8 bases fit TRBD1. The V segment lost 12 bases and the J segment 8 bases; nucleotides outside the gene matches: 13. Germline loops: CDR1 KGHDR, CDR2 SFDVKD. CDR3 length equals 13 residues. CDR3 nucleotides: TGTGCCGCGGCAGACAGGGGAATGGGAGGCTACACCTTC. The encoded protein is CAAADRGMGGYTF.

This clone has a handful of counts. The chain recombines TRBV27 with TRBJ2-7; tentative D call: TRBD2 (6 bases). V lost 2 bases, J lost 0 bases, and 11 bases lay in between. CDR1 is MNHEY, CDR2 SMNVEV, per germline (reference sequence). This CDR3 has 15 amino acids. The CDR3 region has the DNA TGTGCCAGCAGTTTAAGCGGGCTTAGCTCCTACGAGCAGTACTTC. Translating gives CASSLSGLSSYEQYF.

This chain joins TRBV5-8 and TRBJ2-1; weak D call: TRBD2 (6 bases). This CDR3 has 15 amino acids. Trimming removed 0 bases from V and 3 bases from J, with 10 bases in between. Germline CDR1 reads SGHTS; CDR2 reads YDEGEE. CDR3 coding DNA: TGTGCCAGCAGCTTGGGAGCGGGCGTCTACAATGAGCAGTTCTTC. Translation: CASSLGAGVYNEQFF. Full variable domain (remainder filled in from reference TRBV5-8 and TRBJ2-1): EAGVTQSPTHLIKTRGQQATLRCSPISGHTSVYWYQQALGLGLQFLLWYDEGEERNRGNFPPRFSGRQFPNYSSELNVNALELEDSALYLCASSLGAGVYNEQFFGPGTRLTVL.

Note on this clone: Within the sample, other DNA sequences also encode this same CDR3. The chain couples TRBV7-2 to TRBJ2-7; D perhaps matches TRBD1 (6 bases). Germline V gene sequence: CDR1 SGHTA, CDR2 FQGNSA. This CDR3 has 16 amino acids. V was shortened by 4 bases and J by 2 bases, with 18 bases between the two germline ends. The CDR3 here is CASSSGFGTLTYEQYF. In nucleotides, the CDR3 is TGTGCCAGCAGCTCAGGCTTCGGGACACTCACCTACGAGCAGTACTTC.

CDR3: CASSPPGQGLNTGELFF. CDR3 sequence (DNA): TGCGCCAGCAGCCCACCGGGACAGGGATTGAACACCGGGGAGCTGTTTTTT. The chain uses TRBV4-1 and TRBJ2-2; 9 bases align to TRBD1. Germline V lookup: CDR1 MGHRA, CDR2 YSYEKL. With 4 bases clipped from V and 1 base from J, the junction kept 7 bases outside the gene matches. The CDR3 totals 17 residues.

There are a few counts of this clone. The CDR3 region is CASTPGVETQYF. The CDR3 DNA sequence: TGTGCCAGCACCCCCGGGGTAGAGACCCAGTACTTC. The rearrangement uses TRBV12-3 or TRBV12-4 and TRBJ2-5; D possibly corresponds to TRBD2 (5 bases). The CDR3 runs to 12 residues. The V and J ends lost 7 bases and 4 bases respectively, with 10 bases between them.

Written as DNA, the CDR3 is TGTGCCAGCAGCCTACCGTCAACAGGGGGGGAGACCCAGTACTTC. This sequence encodes CASSLPSTGGETQYF. The gene calls are TRBV28 and TRBJ2-5, with TRBD1 matching over 8 bases. V lost 6 bases to trimming and J lost 5 bases; unmatched junction nucleotides: 11. CDR1 is MDHEN and CDR2 is SYDVKM in the germline V gene. This CDR3 is built from 15 residues.

This clone occurred once. The rearrangement uses TRBV10-1 and TRBJ1-5, with D possibly being TRBD1 (5 bases). The CDR3 runs to 16 residues. Germline V gives CDR1 WNHNN, CDR2 SYGVQD (reference sequence). Between the trimmed V and J ends, which lost 0 bases and 2 bases, there was a span of 11 bases. CDR3 DNA: TGCGCCAGCAGTGAGTCGAGGGGAGGAGGCAATCAGCCCCAGCATTTT. Amino acid sequence: CASSESRGGGNQPQHF.

The V gene is TRBV5-1, the J gene TRBJ2-6; a possible D gene is TRBD2 (7 bases). Trimming left V 3 bases short and J 1 base short, with 14 bases between. Per the germline V gene, CDR1 is SGHRS and CDR2 is YFSETQ. The CDR3 consists of 17 residues. Written as DNA, the CDR3 is TGCGCCAGCAGCTCGGGGGGCCTTTCTTCTGGGGCCAACGTCCTGACTTTC. It specifies CASSSGGLSSGANVLTF.

V and J are TRBV5-1 and TRBJ2-2, with a possible D match to TRBD2 (6 bases). Per germline, CDR1 SGHRS and CDR2 YFSETQ. The length of the CDR3 is 17 residues. V lost 3 bases and J lost 1, with 16 bases in between. CDR3 sequence reads: CASSSTGTLGNTGELFF. CDR3 nucleotide sequence: TGCGCCAGCAGCTCTACCGGGACTTTGGGGAACACCGGGGAGCTGTTTTTT.

The CDR3 nucleotides are TGTGCCAGCAGCCCTCCACTAGCGGGAGCCTACGAGCAGTACTTC. Protein: CASSPPLAGAYEQYF. The rearrangement uses TRBV3-1 (or the pseudogene TRBV3-2) and TRBJ2-7; 11 bases map to TRBD2. Germline loops: CDR1 LGHDT, CDR2 YNNKEL (reference sequence). After removal of 4 bases from V and 2 bases from J, the junction contained 4 bases not matched to a gene. This CDR3 spans 15 amino acids.

This clone was picked up a small number of times. The genes are TRBV2 and TRBJ1-1; D unclear. V dropped 4 bases and J dropped 4 bases, with 7 bases sitting between them. CDR1 SNHLY and CDR2 FYNNEI come from the germline V gene. The CDR3 extends over 12 amino acids. The CDR3 sequence is CASSVPGTEAFF. CDR3 DNA: TGTGCCAGCAGTGTGCCGGGCACTGAAGCTTTCTTT.